This T cell receptor beta chain was found in a study of Ad26.COV2.S vaccination and SARS-CoV-2 variants. Background on the study: Donor was one of the participants in the Ad26.COV2.S arm of the COV1001 trial.

This clone showed up just a few times. Clones were read by immunoSEQ multiplex PCR, and TCRdb kept only the in-frame ones, dropping some. Here the sample spans about 370,000 clones, 89% being singletons. Germline CDR1 reads LNHDA; CDR2 reads SQIVND (reference sequence). V lost 5 bases and J lost 5, with 15 bases in between. The CDR3 extends over 14 amino acids. Treatment reported: 15 to 20 received Ad26.COV2.S at low or high dose, single or two shots; about 5 received placebo; per-sample allocation not given. Samples were taken on day 63 after the first vaccine or placebo injection. The sample here was peripheral blood, taken in a trial of Ad26.COV2.S vaccine versus placebo. The chain links TRBV19 to TRBJ1-2, with a tentative D call TRBD1 (6 bases). The TCR was taken from a person between 18 and 60 years old who received the Ad26.COV2.S COVID-19 vaccine or a placebo. In nucleotides, the CDR3 is TGTGCCAGTAGTCCTGGACAGCTTCCATATGGCTACACCTTC. This translates into CASSPGQLPYGYTF.